This T cell receptor (beta chain) was sequenced in a study of blood T cell repertoires in COVID-19. Whole-study context: The United States, Italy and Spain were the sources of the acute and convalescent COVID-19 samples.

Repertoires were generated with immunoSEQ multiplex PCR, while TCRdb's copy carries only in-frame clones and drops some. The sample gives 250,000 to 350,000 clones, roughly 90% of which show up once; about 12% is in the top ten. There are 14 residues in the CDR3. Per germline, CDR1 SGHDN and CDR2 FVKESK. Trimming left V 1 base short and J 6 bases short, with 13 bases between. Sample: peripheral blood. This chain joins TRBV14 and TRBJ2-7; possible D gene TRBD2, 6 bases. This receptor was identified in an older woman with acute or convalescent COVID-19. The CDR3 spells CASSQAGLGVEQYF. The CDR3 DNA is TGTGCCAGCAGCCAAGCGGGACTGGGGGTCGAGCAGTACTTC.